This is a list of T cell receptor beta chains from one sample in a study of vaccination and CD4 T cells after COVID-19. TCRdb independently ran MiXCR on the PCR reads; one entry per CDR3 protein. This table has under 25,000 distinct CDR3 sequences, roughly 70% appearing once. Their antigens remain unidentified. The sample comprised CD4+ T cells from blood, cultured in vitro. Receptors were obtained from a human donor who had recovered from COVID-19. Each CDR3 is given with its conserved first and last residue.

>TRBV7-2|TRBJ2-7
CASSFQGASSSYEQYF
>TRBV29-1|TRBJ2-2
CSVRGETTGELFF
>TRBV30|TRBJ1-6
CAWSAVPDRRKNSPLHF
>TRBV20-1|TRBJ2-3
CSAREAGGLADTQYF
>TRBV7-2|TRBJ1-3
CASSFQGNTIYF
>TRBV6-1|TRBJ1-1
CASSETGAAFEAFF
>TRBV11-2|TRBJ2-7
CASSLRTGTGAAHEQYF
>TRBV7-3|TRBJ1-4
CASSSRVGEKLFF
>TRBV12-3/TRBV12-4|TRBJ2-2
CASSDSNTGELFF
>TRBV29-1|TRBJ1-2
CSVPDGYTF
>TRBV27|TRBJ2-3
CAAGAGGPGADTQYF
>TRBV24-1|TRBJ2-7
CATSDSGTGGYEQYF
>TRBV20-1|TRBJ2-1
CSERSPKAYNEQFF
>TRBV6-1|TRBJ2-7
CASSSGTGGNYEQYF
>TRBV15|TRBJ1-2
CATSRGGTVIYGYTF
>TRBV2|TRBJ2-5
CASRRRDIQETQYF
>TRBV20-1|TRBJ1-6
CSARDPAGLHESPLHF
>TRBV19|TRBJ2-4
CASAPGEAKNIQYF
>TRBV28|TRBJ2-7
CASSRSGTGGYEQYF
>TRBV6-5|TRBJ1-1
CASSYHRGDTEAFF
>TRBV6-5|TRBJ2-5
CASSYSSWGRETQYF
>TRBV6-4|TRBJ1-1
CASSEEWGGTGEAFF
>TRBV11-2|TRBJ2-5
CASSLGLAGETQYF
>TRBV7-2|TRBJ2-5
CASTRTSQETQYF
>TRBV7-2|TRBJ1-5
CASSARGQPQHF
>TRBV19|TRBJ1-2
CASSGQASANYGYTF
>TRBV20-1|TRBJ1-1
CSANLGLMNTEAFF
>TRBV24-1|TRBJ1-2
CATSDPAGTQPYGYTF
>TRBV6-5|TRBJ2-2
CASSYEAGNTGELFF
>TRBV4-2|TRBJ1-6
CASSPNLQGRLHF
>TRBV11-2|TRBJ2-7
CASSLTSGTRGYEQYF
>TRBV7-2|TRBJ2-2
CASSRRGGTGELFF
>TRBV7-9|TRBJ1-5
CASSGIGLQPQHF
>TRBV28|TRBJ1-5
CASLPQGFQPQHF
>TRBV20-1|TRBJ2-7
CSARDRTRGHWAYEQYF
>TRBV7-9|TRBJ1-5
CASSSNSQGSNQPQHF
>TRBV11-2|TRBJ1-5
CASSLTPNSNQPQHF
>TRBV20-1|TRBJ2-3
CSARGGRVTDTQYF
>TRBV4-3|TRBJ1-1
CASSQYTSDSEAFF
>TRBV19|TRBJ1-5
CASTDTSHQPQHF
>TRBV20-1|TRBJ1-5
CSAKGTGGNQPQHF
>TRBV7-8|TRBJ2-6
CASLLGGRNVLTF
>TRBV16|TRBJ1-5
CASSQQGQGQPQHF
>TRBV24-1|TRBJ2-7
CATSEQGLYEQYF
>TRBV9|TRBJ2-7
CASGPTTGGTYEQYF
>TRBV15|TRBJ1-3
CATSRDVGTGVLSGNTIYF
>TRBV20-1|TRBJ2-3
CSCRAPRSTDTQYF